These T cell receptor beta chains were read from a single sample in a study of cytomegalovirus exposure and HLA in healthy donors. TCRdb's table, derived via immunoSEQ multiplex PCR, lists solely in-frame clones and lacks some. There are 150,000 to 200,000 clones in the sample; over 70% occur only once, and over 1.5% lies in the top ten. The sequencing input was PBMCs. These receptors originate from a man aged 35-49 years in good health and CMV-seropositive. CDR3s include the opening cysteine and the closing phenylalanine or tryptophan. The D gene is left open where the match is weak. Some rows mark clone size as missing; the rest say once, few, many or name a class of expanded clone.

j_call,v_call,d_call,clone_size,cdr3_nt,cdr3_aa
TRBJ1-2,TRBV6-6,TRBD1,-,TGTGCCAGTGGGGACAGGGAGAATGGCTACACCTTC,CASGDRENGYTF
TRBJ1-1,TRBV5-1,-,-,TGCGCCAGCACCCCGTTGCCGAGCATGAACACTGAAGCTTTCTTT,CASTPLPSMNTEAFF
TRBJ2-3,TRBV5-6,TRBD2,-,TGTGCCAGCAGCTGGTTAAAATTTGGACTAGCGTCTAGCACAGATACGCAGTATTTT,CASSWLKFGLASSTDTQYF
TRBJ2-1,TRBV7-2,-,-,TGTGCCAGCAGCTTAAGCAGGAACAATGAGCAGTTCTTC,CASSLSRNNEQFF
TRBJ1-2,TRBV6-6,-,-,TGTGCCAGCAGGTCCGACAGGAGTGGAGGCTACACCTTC,CASRSDRSGGYTF
TRBJ1-3,TRBV7-2,TRBD1,-,TGTGCCAGCAGCACAGGGACAGATGGAAACACCATATATTTT,CASSTGTDGNTIYF
TRBJ2-7,TRBV5-8,TRBD1,-,TGTGCCAGCAGCTTGGGGACAGGGTACACCTACGAGCAGTACTTC,CASSLGTGYTYEQYF
TRBJ2-7,TRBV4-2,TRBD2,few,TGTGCCAGCAGCCCCGGGGGAAGCGGGAACGAGCAGTACTTC,CASSPGGSGNEQYF
TRBJ2-2,TRBV11-2,TRBD2,-,TGTGCCAGCAGCCCGTTGGGGAGGGGATTAAACACCGGGGAGCTGTTTTTT,CASSPLGRGLNTGELFF
TRBJ1-1,TRBV4-3,-,-,TGCGCCAGCAGCCAAGAATTCGGGAACACTGAAGCTTTCTTT,CASSQEFGNTEAFF
TRBJ2-7,TRBV29-1,TRBD1,-,TGCAGCGTCGGCGGGACAGGGGGCGACGAGCAGTACTTC,CSVGGTGGDEQYF
TRBJ1-1,TRBV29-1,-,-,TGCGGGGCTGTGAACACTGAAGCTTTCTTT,CGAVNTEAFF
TRBJ2-1,TRBV9,TRBD1,few,TGTGCCAGCAGTGAAACAGGGGGCTCCTACAATGAGCAGTTCTTC,CASSETGGSYNEQFF
TRBJ2-7,TRBV4-3,TRBD2,few,TGCGCCAGCAGCCAAGATCCCACGGGGGGGGAGCAGTACTTC,CASSQDPTGGEQYF
TRBJ1-2,TRBV28,-,-,TGTGCCAGCAGTTTGGCCAGGGCCTATGGCTACACCTTC,CASSLARAYGYTF
TRBJ2-4,TRBV25-1,-,-,TGTGCCAGCAGGGGCCATGAAAACATTCAGTACTTC,CASRGHENIQYF
TRBJ2-1,TRBV20-1,-,-,TGCAGTGCTAGGTGGCGGAATGAGCAGTTCTTC,CSARWRNEQFF
TRBJ2-7,TRBV19,TRBD1,once,TGTGCCAGTAGTATAACAGGGGAACCCTACGAGCAGTACTTC,CASSITGEPYEQYF
TRBJ2-7,TRBV2,-,-,TGTGCCAGCAGTGAAGCCCGGGGGATAGCGGCCTACGAGCAGTACTTC,CASSEARGIAAYEQYF
TRBJ2-1,TRBV5-1,TRBD2,-,TGCGCCAGCAGCTCTCTAGCGGGTAACTCCTACAATGAGCAGTTCTTC,CASSSLAGNSYNEQFF
TRBJ2-5,TRBV18,-,-,TGTGCCAGCTCACAGGGGAACGGTGAGACCCAGTACTTC,CASSQGNGETQYF
TRBJ2-7,TRBV5-1,TRBD2,-,TGCGCCAGCAGCTTGGGAGCGGGAGGGACCTACGAGCAGTACTTC,CASSLGAGGTYEQYF
TRBJ1-3,TRBV19,-,-,TGTGCCAGTAGTTCGGACAGAGCTGGAAACACCATATATTTT,CASSSDRAGNTIYF
TRBJ1-1,TRBV7-2,-,-,TGTGCCAGCAGCTTAGTTGCACTCCTGAACACTGAAGCTTTCTTT,CASSLVALLNTEAFF
TRBJ1-5,TRBV6-6,-,once,TGTGCCAGCAGTTACGCCACAGGGTCGAATCAGCCCCAGCATTTT,CASSYATGSNQPQHF
TRBJ1-2,TRBV4-2,TRBD1,-,TGTGCCAGCAGCCAAGGAGGCAGGGGGATCATTAACTATGGCTACACCTTC,CASSQGGRGIINYGYTF
TRBJ1-1,TRBV19,-,-,TGTGCCACTCGCCCCCAGGGGAGGAACACTGAAGCTTTCTTT,CATRPQGRNTEAFF
TRBJ1-2,TRBV5-5,-,-,TGTGCCAGCAGCAGGACAACAGATAATGGCTACACCTTC,CASSRTTDNGYTF
TRBJ2-5,TRBV12-5,-,-,TGTGCTAGTGGGTGGACTAATGGGGAGACCCAGTACTTC,CASGWTNGETQYF
TRBJ1-5,TRBV30,-,-,TGTGCCTGGGACAGCAATAATCAGCCCCAGCATTTT,CAWDSNNQPQHF
TRBJ1-2,TRBV10-3,-,once,TGTGCCATCAGTACAGGGAACTATGGCTACACCTTC,CAISTGNYGYTF
TRBJ2-7,TRBV5-4,-,-,TGTGCCAGCAGCTTGGGGAACTACGAGCAGTACTTC,CASSLGNYEQYF
TRBJ1-1,TRBV4-2,TRBD1,-,TGTGCCAGCAGCCGGGGACAGGGTTTTGGTAACACTGAAGCTTTCTTT,CASSRGQGFGNTEAFF
TRBJ2-2,TRBV7-6,TRBD1,-,TGTGCCAGCAGCCCCCCGGGTTTGGGACAGGGCTTCGCCGGGGAGCTGTTTTTT,CASSPPGLGQGFAGELFF
TRBJ2-7,TRBV4-3,TRBD1,-,TGCGCCAGCAGCCAAGATCGGGCCGGGACAGGGAGAAACGAGCAGTACTTC,CASSQDRAGTGRNEQYF
TRBJ2-1,TRBV18,TRBD1,once,TGTGCCAGCTCACCCGACAGGGGCTCCTACAATGAGCAGTTCTTC,CASSPDRGSYNEQFF
TRBJ2-1,TRBV27,TRBD2,-,TGTGCCAGCAGTCTCCCGGGAGGTGAGCAGTTCTTC,CASSLPGGEQFF
TRBJ2-1,TRBV27,TRBD2,once,TGTGCCAGCAGTTTGGGGACTAAAAGAATTCGAGATCAGTTCTTC,CASSLGTKRIRDQFF
TRBJ2-5,TRBV7-9,TRBD1,once,TGTGCCAGCAGCTTAGGAACGACAGGGAAAGAGACCCAGTACTTC,CASSLGTTGKETQYF
TRBJ2-2,TRBV5-1,-,-,TGCGCCAGCAGTTACACCGGGACCGGGGAGCTGTTTTTT,CASSYTGTGELFF
TRBJ1-1,TRBV2,TRBD1,-,TGTGCCAGCAGGGGGACAGGGGCAGGGACTGAAGCTTTCTTT,CASRGTGAGTEAFF
TRBJ2-7,TRBV5-1,-,few,TGCGCCAGCTCTGAGATGTACGAGCAGTACTTC,CASSEMYEQYF
TRBJ1-1,TRBV27,TRBD1,-,TGTGCCAGCCGACAGGGTACTGCTGAAGCTTTCTTT,CASRQGTAEAFF
TRBJ1-2,TRBV7-2,TRBD1,-,TGTGCCAGCAGCGCCGGGACAGGAGGGTATGGCTACACCTTC,CASSAGTGGYGYTF
TRBJ2-2,TRBV5-4,-,-,TGTGCCAGCAGCATGGGGGGAGGCCCGAACACCGGGGAGCTGTTTTTT,CASSMGGGPNTGELFF
TRBJ1-2,TRBV7-6,TRBD1,-,TGTGCCAGCAGCTTAGTTTGCCGGGGACAGGGGTCCACCTTC,CASSLVCRGQGSTF
TRBJ1-1,TRBV28,TRBD1,-,TGTGCCAGCAGTGTGGGACAGACGAACACTGAAGCTTTCTTT,CASSVGQTNTEAFF
TRBJ1-1,TRBV28,TRBD1,few,TGTGCCAGCCTAGACAGGGGGAACACTGAAGCTTTCTTT,CASLDRGNTEAFF
TRBJ2-3,TRBV5-8,-,-,TGTGCCAGCAGCCCCGGGGAGCGGAGCACAGATACGCAGTATTTT,CASSPGERSTDTQYF
TRBJ2-7,TRBV5-4,TRBD2,few,TGTGCCAGCAGCTCCGGGACTAGAGTCTACGAGCAGTACTTC,CASSSGTRVYEQYF
TRBJ2-1,TRBV30,-,few,TGTGCCTGGAGTGGTACCAGCAATGAGCAGTTCTTC,CAWSGTSNEQFF
TRBJ2-3,TRBV6-5,-,-,TGTGCCAGCAGGGCGGGACCGGCCATCACAGATACGCAGTATTTT,CASRAGPAITDTQYF
TRBJ1-3,TRBV2,-,once,TGTGCCAGCAGGGCCTCTGGAAACACCATATATTTT,CASRASGNTIYF
TRBJ2-7,TRBV15,-,once,TGTGCCACCAGCAGAGGACGGGGTAGGTTAGGACAGTTCTACGAGCAGTACTTC,CATSRGRGRLGQFYEQYF
TRBJ1-4,TRBV7-9,-,-,TGTGCCAGCAGCTCCAAGGGGGGGACACATCTCTTACAGGAAAAACTGTTTTTT,CASSSKGGTHLLQEKLFF
TRBJ1-5,TRBV7-9,TRBD1,once,TGTGCCAGCAGCTTAGTAGGGACAGGAGATCAGCCCCAGCATTTT,CASSLVGTGDQPQHF
TRBJ1-5,TRBV10-3,-,few,TGTGCCATCAGTGACCCTGCAGGGCCTAATCAGCCCCAGCATTTT,CAISDPAGPNQPQHF
TRBJ2-5,TRBV11-2,TRBD2,few,TGTGCCAGCAGTCCCGGACTAGCGGGCCTTAACCAAGAGACCCAGTACTTC,CASSPGLAGLNQETQYF
TRBJ2-7,TRBV14,TRBD2,-,TGTGCCAGCAGCCATCAAACTAGCGGGTCCCGCGAGCAGTACTTC,CASSHQTSGSREQYF
TRBJ2-7,TRBV6-6,TRBD2,-,TGTGCCAGCAGAACTAGCGGGCCCCCCTACGAGCAGTACTTC,CASRTSGPPYEQYF